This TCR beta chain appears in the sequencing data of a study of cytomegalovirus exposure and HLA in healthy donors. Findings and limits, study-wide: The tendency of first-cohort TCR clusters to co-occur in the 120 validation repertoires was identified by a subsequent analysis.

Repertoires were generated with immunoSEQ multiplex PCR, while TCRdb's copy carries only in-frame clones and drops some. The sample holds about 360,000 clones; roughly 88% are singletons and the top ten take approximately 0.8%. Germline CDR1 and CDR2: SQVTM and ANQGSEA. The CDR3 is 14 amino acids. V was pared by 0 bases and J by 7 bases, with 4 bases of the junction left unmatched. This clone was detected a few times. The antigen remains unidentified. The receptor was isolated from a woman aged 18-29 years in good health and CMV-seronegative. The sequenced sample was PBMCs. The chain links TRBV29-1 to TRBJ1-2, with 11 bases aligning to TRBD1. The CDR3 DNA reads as TGCAGCGTTGAAGAAACGGGGACAGGGGGTGGCTACACCTTC. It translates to CSVEETGTGGGYTF.